A selection of T cell receptor beta chains follows, all from one sample in a study of beta chain features in type 1 diabetes. Profiled with immunoSEQ multiplex PCR; TCRdb holds only in-frame clones, not every one. The sample consists of around 600,000 clones, around 12% of them appearing once. The sample was naive CD4+ T cells from blood. Receptors originate from a man between 25 and 39 years old with type 1 diabetes. Both conserved end residues are part of each CDR3. The D gene is left open where the match is weak. Size tells how often a clone was seen (once, few, many) or the class of an expanded clone, and some rows leave it out.

TRBD1	NA	TRBV6-1	TRBJ1-4	CASSDGNRGNEKLFF	TGTGCCAGCAGTGATGGGAACAGGGGCAATGAAAAACTGTTTTTT
NA	few	TRBV5-1	TRBJ2-2	CASSLADPNTGELFF	TGCGCCAGCAGCCTGGCGGACCCCAACACCGGGGAGCTGTTTTTT
NA	few	TRBV5-1	TRBJ2-2	CASSLSLANTGELFF	TGCGCCAGCAGTCTTTCACTAGCGAACACCGGGGAGCTGTTTTTT
NA	few	TRBV7-9	TRBJ1-1	CASRWVAMDGTEAFF	TGTGCCAGCAGGTGGGTAGCCATGGATGGAACTGAAGCTTTCTTT
NA	NA	TRBV25-1	TRBJ1-6	CASKWAGPNSPLHF	TGTGCCAGCAAATGGGCAGGGCCGAATTCACCCCTCCACTTT
NA	few	TRBV10-3	TRBJ1-5	CAISESERDQPQHF	TGTGCCATCAGTGAGTCGGAACGGGATCAGCCCCAGCATTTT
NA	NA	TRBV19	TRBJ1-5	CASSPPGGAGNQPQHF	TGTGCCAGTAGTCCGCCCGGGGGGGCAGGCAATCAGCCCCAGCATTTT
TRBD1	few	TRBV27	TRBJ1-6	CASRKGTVDNSPLHF	TGTGCCAGCAGAAAGGGGACAGTAGATAATTCACCCCTCCACTTT
TRBD1	few	TRBV25-1	TRBJ2-2	CASGQPGQVLPRLFF	TGTGCCAGCGGACAACCGGGACAGGTCCTTCCTCGGCTGTTTTTT
NA	few	TRBV10-3	TRBJ1-1	CAISERGARDTEAFF	TGTGCCATCAGTGAACGGGGGGCGCGAGACACTGAAGCTTTCTTT
NA	NA	TRBV19	TRBJ2-1	CASSKYGDEQFF	TGTGCCAGTAGTAAATACGGCGATGAGCAGTTCTTC
NA	few	TRBV11-2	TRBJ2-2	CASGNSPNTGELFF	TGTGCCAGCGGAAACTCACCGAACACCGGGGAGCTGTTTTTT
TRBD1	NA	TRBV5-1	TRBJ1-4	CASSLQGGLANEKLFF	TGCGCCAGCAGCCTACAGGGGGGCCTGGCTAATGAAAAACTGTTTTTT
NA	few	TRBV2	TRBJ2-2	CASSEIQKTGELFF	TGTGCCAGCAGTGAAATACAGAAGACCGGGGAGCTGTTTTTT
NA	NA	TRBV7-6	TRBJ1-2	CASSLAWLGGYTF	TGTGCCAGCAGCTTAGCGTGGCTGGGCGGCTACACCTTC
NA	few	TRBV28	TRBJ2-5	CATQGDSLQETQYF	TGTGCCACCCAAGGAGACAGCCTACAAGAGACCCAGTACTTC
NA	few	TRBV29-1	TRBJ2-5	CSVSVGDQYF	TGCAGCGTTTCGGTGGGAGATCAGTACTTC
TRBD1	few	TRBV5-6	TRBJ1-2	CASSPTTGINYGYTF	TGTGCCAGCAGCCCGACGACAGGGATAAACTATGGCTACACCTTC
TRBD1	few	TRBV9	TRBJ1-1	CASSGDRAAEAFF	TGTGCCAGCAGCGGGGACAGGGCAGCTGAAGCTTTCTTT
NA	few	TRBV5-4	TRBJ2-3	CASSLVSASTDTQYF	TGTGCCAGCAGCTTGGTTAGCGCAAGCACAGATACGCAGTATTTT
NA	NA	TRBV2	TRBJ1-5	CASSESGHYGNQPQHF	TGTGCCAGCAGTGAGTCAGGGCACTACGGCAATCAGCCCCAGCATTTT
NA	NA	TRBV11-3	TRBJ2-3	CASSLRGPLGAQYF	TGTGCCAGCAGCTTACGAGGGCCTTTAGGAGCGCAGTATTTT
NA	few	TRBV5-1	TRBJ2-6	CASIGTDGANVLTF	TGCGCCAGCATCGGGACGGATGGGGCCAACGTCCTGACTTTC
NA	few	TRBV28	TRBJ2-7	CASRVGGLNWAYEQYF	TGTGCCAGCAGGGTCGGGGGACTCAACTGGGCCTACGAGCAGTACTTC
TRBD1	few	TRBV30	TRBJ1-2	CAWKDRSSFYGYTF	TGTGCCTGGAAGGACAGGTCGTCGTTCTATGGCTACACCTTC
NA	NA	TRBV11-3	TRBJ2-2	CASSLDGGSGTGELFF	TGTGCCAGCAGCTTAGATGGTGGTAGTGGCACCGGGGAGCTGTTTTTT
NA	NA	TRBV5-1	TRBJ2-3	CASSLATGAGDTQYF	TGCGCCAGCAGCTTGGCGACGGGGGCAGGGGATACGCAGTATTTT
NA	NA	TRBV7-9	TRBJ1-4	CASSPWDGVRGKLFF	TGTGCCAGCAGCCCCTGGGACGGCGTTAGGGGAAAACTGTTTTTT
NA	NA	TRBV2	TRBJ1-2	CASSTGGRGGYTF	TGTGCCAGCAGTACCGGGGGTCGAGGTGGCTACACCTTC
NA	NA	TRBV5-1	TRBJ2-1	CASSLEGSYNEQFF	TGCGCCAGCAGCTTGGAGGGCAGTTACAATGAGCAGTTCTTC
TRBD1	NA	TRBV29-1	TRBJ1-2	CSVERTGGSYGYTF	TGCAGCGTGGAAAGGACAGGGGGTAGCTATGGCTACACCTTC
NA	NA	TRBV5-4	TRBJ1-2	CASSLGPSEPYGYTF	TGTGCCAGCAGCTTGGGTCCTTCGGAGCCCTATGGCTACACCTTC
NA	NA	TRBV9	TRBJ2-7	CASSVMQSSYEQYF	TGTGCCAGCAGCGTAATGCAGTCCTCCTACGAGCAGTACTTC
NA	few	TRBV7-9	TRBJ1-1	CASSGPGNTEAFF	TGTGCCAGCAGCGGCCCAGGGAACACTGAAGCTTTCTTT
NA	few	TRBV5-4	TRBJ1-3	CASSNGQFSGNTIYF	TGTGCCAGCAGCAATGGACAGTTCTCTGGAAACACCATATATTTT
NA	few	TRBV27	TRBJ1-6	CASRSPGFNSPLHF	TGTGCCAGCAGGAGCCCGGGCTTTAATTCACCCCTCCACTTT
NA	NA	TRBV18	TRBJ1-2	CASQALSEYGKF	TGTGCCAGCCAGGCTTTGAGCGAATACGGGAAATTC
NA	few	TRBV6-5	TRBJ1-5	CASSYNHYSNQPQHF	TGTGCCAGCAGTTACAACCATTATAGCAATCAGCCCCAGCATTTT
NA	few	TRBV28	TRBJ2-7	CASRSDMTYEQYF	TGTGCCAGCAGGTCGGACATGACCTACGAGCAGTACTTC
NA	few	TRBV27	TRBJ1-1	CASSLSRQIPEAFF	TGTGCCAGCAGTCTCAGCAGACAGATCCCTGAAGCTTTCTTT
NA	few	TRBV28	TRBJ2-2	CASTRAGGPGELFF	TGTGCCAGCACCCGAGCCGGGGGCCCCGGGGAGCTGTTTTTT
NA	NA	TRBV4-3	TRBJ1-2	CASSQDLGRGARVYGYTF	TGCGCCAGCAGCCAAGACCTGGGTCGAGGGGCGCGGGTCTATGGCTACACCTTC
TRBD1	NA	TRBV7-6	TRBJ2-7	CASSLEARGINEQYF	TGTGCCAGCAGCTTAGAGGCCAGGGGGATAAACGAGCAGTACTTC
NA	NA	TRBV6-4	TRBJ2-1	CASSENEQFF	TGTGCCAGCAGTGAGAATGAGCAGTTCTTC
NA	few	TRBV5-6	TRBJ2-7	CASSLAGTYEQYF	TGTGCCAGCAGCTTAGCTGGAACCTACGAGCAGTACTTC
NA	NA	TRBV10-3	TRBJ2-2	CAISEWGGTGPNTGELFF	TGTGCCATCAGTGAGTGGGGGGGCACAGGACCGAACACCGGGGAGCTGTTTTTT